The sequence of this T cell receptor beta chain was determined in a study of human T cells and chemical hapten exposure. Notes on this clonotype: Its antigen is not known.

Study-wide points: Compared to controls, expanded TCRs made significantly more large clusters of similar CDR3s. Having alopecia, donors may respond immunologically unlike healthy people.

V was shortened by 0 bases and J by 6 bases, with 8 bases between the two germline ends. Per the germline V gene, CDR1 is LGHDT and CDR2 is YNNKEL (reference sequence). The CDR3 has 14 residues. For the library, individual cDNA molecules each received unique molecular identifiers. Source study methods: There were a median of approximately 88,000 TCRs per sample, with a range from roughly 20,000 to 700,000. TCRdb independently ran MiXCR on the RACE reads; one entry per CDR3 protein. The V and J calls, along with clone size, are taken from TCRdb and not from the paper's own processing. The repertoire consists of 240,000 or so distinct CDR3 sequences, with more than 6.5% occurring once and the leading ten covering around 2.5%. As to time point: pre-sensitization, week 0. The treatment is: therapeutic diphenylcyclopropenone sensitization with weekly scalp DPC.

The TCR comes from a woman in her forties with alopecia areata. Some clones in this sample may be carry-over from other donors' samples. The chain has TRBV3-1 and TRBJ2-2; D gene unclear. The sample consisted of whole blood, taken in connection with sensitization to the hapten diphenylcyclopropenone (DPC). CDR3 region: CASSQDGRAGELFF. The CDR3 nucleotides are TGTGCCAGCAGCCAAGATGGACGGGCCGGGGAGCTGTTTTTT.